This TCR beta chain was found in a study of blood T cell repertoires in COVID-19. The overall study: The study drew acute and convalescent COVID-19 samples from the United States, Italy and Spain.

Source study methods: Quantification of nucleated cells was approximated via reference gene primer amplification. Data came from immunoSEQ multiplex PCR; TCRdb stores just in-frame clones and leaves some out. V, J and clone size are taken as reported in that table, and D and trimming were inferred from the DNA itself. The data hold around 260,000 clones, with roughly 88% observed a single time. Enrollment of patients from Seattle took place during active infection, with longitudinal follow-up. The junction had 4 bases not matched to a gene; V was cut back by 3 bases and J by 7 bases. This CDR3 is 15 amino acids long. Germline assignment: CDR1 SGHDT and CDR2 YYEEEE.

The chain has TRBV5-6 and TRBJ1-6, with 10 bases identical to TRBD1. The source material was peripheral blood. The TCR originated in a human donor with COVID-19, enrolled during active disease. The donor label of this sample is uncertain. The CDR3: CASSSSGQGNSPLHF. The CDR3, as DNA: TGTGCCAGCAGCTCCTCGGGACAGGGGAATTCACCCCTCCACTTT.